A single sample gave rise to the 15 T cell receptor beta chains below, sequenced in a study of blood T cell repertoires in COVID-19. Sequenced by immunoSEQ multiplex PCR; TCRdb stores in-frame clones only, minus some. The table includes roughly 500,000 clones, 80% to 90% detected once. The material sequenced was peripheral blood. Receptor source: a human donor in a cohort sampled during active COVID-19.

This CDR3 reads CASSLWPYGYTF. CDR3 DNA sequence: TGTGCCAGCAGTTTGTGGCCATATGGCTACACCTTC. The V and J genes are TRBV6-2 or TRBV6-3 and TRBJ1-2; D gene unclear. Per the germline V gene, CDR1 is MNHEY and CDR2 is SVGEGT. V gave up 4 bases and J gave up 5 bases, with 8 bases separating them. This CDR3 contains 12 residues.

The V call is TRBV29-1, the J call TRBJ2-3; maybe TRBD1 (6 bases). CDR3 length: 16 amino acids. Germline V lookup: CDR1 SQVTM, CDR2 ANQGSEA. V was clipped by 4 bases and J by 1 base, with 18 bases between them. CDR3 protein: CSVGGPREGGTDTQYF. CDR3 nucleotides: TGCAGCGTTGGAGGTCCCAGAGAGGGGGGCACAGATACGCAGTATTTT.

The genes are TRBV5-1 and TRBJ1-4, with D unresolved. V lost 5 bases and J lost 4, with 15 bases in between. The germline CDR1 and CDR2 sequences are SGHRS and YFSETQ. This CDR3 is built from 15 residues. CDR3 amino acids: CASSSVGEVNEKLFF. CDR3 DNA: TGCGCCAGCAGTTCGGTTGGAGAGGTTAATGAAAAACTGTTTTTT.

Only one count was recorded for this clone. The J gene is TRBJ2-7, the V gene TRBV2; D is ambiguous. The CDR3 covers 14 residues. V was cut by 7 bases and J by 0 bases, with 13 bases left in between. The germline V gene has CDR1 SNHLY and CDR2 FYNNEI. This CDR3 is CASMSAKSSYEQYF. The DNA for the CDR3 is TGTGCCAGCATGAGTGCAAAGAGCTCCTACGAGCAGTACTTC. Supplemented by reference TRBV2 and TRBJ2-7, the full variable domain reads EPEVTQTPSHQVTQMGQEVILRCVPISNHLYFYWYRQILGQKVEFLVSFYNNEISEKSEIFDDQFSVERPDGSNFTLKIRSTKLEDSAMYFCASMSAKSSYEQYFGPGTRLTVT.

The chain joins TRBV4-2 to TRBJ2-7; 10 nucleotides match TRBD2. The germline V gene encodes CDR1 LGHNA and CDR2 YNFKEQ. With 3 bases clipped from V and 6 bases from J, the junction kept 5 bases outside the gene matches. The CDR3 consists of 14 residues. CDR3 protein: CASSQPGLAREQYF. The DNA for the CDR3 is TGTGCCAGCAGCCAGCCGGGACTAGCGCGCGAGCAGTACTTC.

This clone has a handful of counts. Here the CDR3 DNA reads TGTGCCAGCAGCGAGAGGGACAGGGGTTTAGGGTATGGCTACACCTTC. It encodes CASSERDRGLGYGYTF. The chain links TRBV5-4 to TRBJ1-2; 10 bases fit TRBD1. The V gene's germline CDR1 is SGHNT and CDR2 YYREEE (reference sequence). After removal of 4 bases from V and 5 bases from J, the junction contained 11 bases not matched to a gene. The CDR3 loop spans 16 amino acids.

This clone showed up just a few times. The rearrangement links TRBV30 to TRBJ1-4; TRBD1 matches 8 bases. The CDR3 sequence is 18 residues long. J lost 8 bases, V lost 4 bases, and 21 bases had no gene match. The V gene's germline CDR1 is GTSNPN and CDR2 SVGIG (reference sequence). The CDR3, as DNA: TGTGCCTGGACCCCTGGACAGGGAGGAGATCGGGGAAGAGAAAAACTGTTTTTT. It translates to CAWTPGQGGDRGREKLFF. Using reference TRBV30 and TRBJ1-4 for the parts outside the CDR3, the full variable domain is SQTIHQWPATLVQPVGSPLSLECTVEGTSNPNLYWYRQAAGRGLQLLFYSVGIGQISSEVPQNLSASRPQDRQFILSSKKLLLSDSGFYLCAWTPGQGGDRGREKLFFGSGTQLSVL.

The J gene is TRBJ2-1, the V gene TRBV19; D possibly corresponds to TRBD2 (5 bases). The CDR3 sequence is 17 residues long. Trimming left V 3 bases short and J 0 bases short, with 15 bases between. Germline values: CDR1 LNHDA, CDR2 SQIVND (reference sequence). Here the CDR3 reads CASSMDWMGSSYNEQFF. For the CDR3, the DNA is TGTGCCAGTAGTATGGACTGGATGGGGAGCTCCTACAATGAGCAGTTCTTC.

Regarding this clone: This is likely a read error, given that the CDR3 carries no conserved phenylalanine or tryptophan at its end. It is unclear where the CDR3 begins or ends on the DNA, so no DNA is shown, and the CDR3 is as TCRdb lists it. The chain carries TRBV28 and TRBJ1-2; the table names TRBD1, a call not compared with the DNA. The CDR3 is 11 amino acids in total, end residues counted. Germline values: CDR1 MDHEN, CDR2 SYDVKM. CDR3 residues: CASSFGARNVL.

This chain links TRBV28 with TRBJ2-3; TRBD2 matches at 11 bases. This CDR3 is built from 16 residues. Germline CDR1 and CDR2: MDHEN and SYDVKM. V shed 2 bases and J 3 bases; nucleotides not matched to a gene: 4. CDR3 in DNA: TGTGCCAGCAGTTTACTAGCGGGAGGATCGACAGATACGCAGTATTTT. Protein product: CASSLLAGGSTDTQYF.

V gene TRBV3-1 (or the pseudogene TRBV3-2) combines with J gene TRBJ2-1, with TRBD1 matching over 9 bases. Germline CDR1 LGHDT, CDR2 YNNKEL (reference sequence). The CDR3 length is 12 residues. V gave up 2 bases and J gave up 14 bases; unmatched junction bases: 4. The CDR3 DNA reads as TGTGCCAGCAGCCAATGGGGGGACAGGGAGTTCTTC. It encodes CASSQWGDREFF.

This rearrangement joins TRBV24-1 to TRBJ2-3; 15 bases are shared with TRBD2. CDR3 length: 22 residues. Per the germline V gene, CDR1 is KGHDR and CDR2 is SFDVKD. V lost 2 bases to trimming and J lost 0 bases; unmatched junction nucleotides: 14. CDR3 nucleotide sequence: TGTGCCACCAGTGATTCCGGGACTAGCGGGAGGACCAACTATTTTAGCACAGATACGCAGTATTTT. It translates to CATSDSGTSGRTNYFSTDTQYF.

J is TRBJ2-4 and V is TRBV10-3; D may be TRBD2 (6 bases). The V gene lost 0 bases and the J gene lost 16 bases, with 16 bases spanning the gap. The germline gives CDR1 ENHRY, CDR2 SYGVKD. The CDR3 has 13 amino acids. CDR3: CAISESGRDLIYF. In DNA form, the CDR3 reads TGTGCCATCAGTGAGTCGGGGCGGGACCTTATCTACTTC.

V is TRBV2 and J is TRBJ2-3; 11 bases agree with TRBD2. Germline V CDR1 and CDR2: SNHLY, FYNNEI. The CDR3 loop spans 14 amino acids. The V gene end was trimmed by 6 bases and the J gene end by 5 bases; junction bases not matched to a gene: 4. CDR3 sequence: CASSLGLAGDTQYF. Here the CDR3 DNA reads TGTGCCAGCAGCCTCGGACTAGCGGGAGATACGCAGTATTTT.

The J gene is TRBJ2-3, the V gene TRBV10-3, with D tentatively TRBD1 (5 bases). V lost 5 bases, J lost 0 bases, and 12 bases lay in between. The CDR3 length is 15 residues. Germline V CDR1 and CDR2: ENHRY, SYGVKD. The CDR3 bases are TGTGCCATCAGTAAGACAGCGACTAGCACAGATACGCAGTATTTT. Amino acid sequence: CAISKTATSTDTQYF.